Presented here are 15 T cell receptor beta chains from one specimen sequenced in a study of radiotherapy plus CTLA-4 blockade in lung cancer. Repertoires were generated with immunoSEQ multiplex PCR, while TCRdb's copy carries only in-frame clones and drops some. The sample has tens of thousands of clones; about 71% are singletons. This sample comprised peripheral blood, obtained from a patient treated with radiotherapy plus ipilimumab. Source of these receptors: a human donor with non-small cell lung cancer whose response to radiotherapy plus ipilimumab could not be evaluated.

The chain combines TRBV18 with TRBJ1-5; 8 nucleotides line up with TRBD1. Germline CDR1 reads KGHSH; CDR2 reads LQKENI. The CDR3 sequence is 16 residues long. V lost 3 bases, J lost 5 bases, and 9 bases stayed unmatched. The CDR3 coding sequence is TGTGCCAGCTCACCTCAGGGGGCCAAATACGATCAGCCCCAGCATTTT. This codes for CASSPQGAKYDQPQHF. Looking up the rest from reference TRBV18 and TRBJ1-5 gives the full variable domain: NAGVMQNPRHLVRRRGQEARLRCSPMKGHSHVYWYRQLPEEGLKFMVYLQKENIIDESGMPKERFSAEFPKEGPSILRIQQVVRGDSAAYFCASSPQGAKYDQPQHFGDGTRLSIL.

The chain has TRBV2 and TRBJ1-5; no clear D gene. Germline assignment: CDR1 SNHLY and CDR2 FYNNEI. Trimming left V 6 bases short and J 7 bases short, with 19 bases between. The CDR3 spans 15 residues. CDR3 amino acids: CASRRGSGLEQPQHF. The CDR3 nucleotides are TGTGCCAGCAGGAGAGGGTCGGGGTTGGAACAGCCCCAGCATTTT.

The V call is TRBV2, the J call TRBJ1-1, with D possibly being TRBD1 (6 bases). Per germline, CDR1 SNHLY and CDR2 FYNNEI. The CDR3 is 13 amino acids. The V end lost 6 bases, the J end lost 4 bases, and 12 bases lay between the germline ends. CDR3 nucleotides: TGTGCCAGCAGAGGCGAAGGGGGCACTGAAGCTTTCTTT. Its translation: CASRGEGGTEAFF.

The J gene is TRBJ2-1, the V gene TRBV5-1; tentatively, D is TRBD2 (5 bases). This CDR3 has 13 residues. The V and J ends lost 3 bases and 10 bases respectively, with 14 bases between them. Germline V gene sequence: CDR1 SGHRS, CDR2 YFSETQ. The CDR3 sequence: CASSSTWTGEQFF. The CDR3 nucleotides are TGCGCCAGCAGCTCGACATGGACGGGAGAGCAGTTCTTC. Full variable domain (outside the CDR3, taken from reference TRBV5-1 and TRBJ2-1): KAGVTQTPRYLIKTRGQQVTLSCSPISGHRSVSWYQQTPGQGLQFLFEYFSETQRNKGNFPGRFSGRQFSNSRSEMNVSTLELGDSALYLCASSSTWTGEQFFGPGTRLTVL.

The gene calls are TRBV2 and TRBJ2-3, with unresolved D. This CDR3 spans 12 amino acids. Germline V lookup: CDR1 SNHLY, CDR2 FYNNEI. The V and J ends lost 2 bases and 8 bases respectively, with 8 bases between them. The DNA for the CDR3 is TGTGCCAGCAGTGAAACTGACTTTACGCAGTATTTT. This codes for CASSETDFTQYF.

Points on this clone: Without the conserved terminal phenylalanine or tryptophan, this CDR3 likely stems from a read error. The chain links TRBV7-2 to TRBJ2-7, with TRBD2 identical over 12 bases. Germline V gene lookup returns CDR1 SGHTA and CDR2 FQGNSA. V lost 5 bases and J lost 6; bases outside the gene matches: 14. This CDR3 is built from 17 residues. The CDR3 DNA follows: TGTGCCAGCAGCGCCGACTCAAGTGCTAGCGGGAGGGGCGAGCAGTACCTC. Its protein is CASSADSSASGRGEQYL.

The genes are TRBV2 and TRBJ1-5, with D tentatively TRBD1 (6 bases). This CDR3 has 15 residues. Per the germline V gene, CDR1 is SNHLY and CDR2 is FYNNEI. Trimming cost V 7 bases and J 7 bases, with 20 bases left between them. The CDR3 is CASTLLGGSRQPQHF. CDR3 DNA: TGTGCCAGCACCCTTCTAGGGGGTAGTAGGCAGCCCCAGCATTTT.

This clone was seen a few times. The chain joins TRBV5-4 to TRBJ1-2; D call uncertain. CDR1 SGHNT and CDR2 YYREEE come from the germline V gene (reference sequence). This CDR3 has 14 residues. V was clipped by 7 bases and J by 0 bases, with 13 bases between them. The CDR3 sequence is CASGRGQSNYGYTF. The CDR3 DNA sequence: TGTGCCAGCGGCCGCGGGCAGTCTAACTATGGCTACACCTTC.

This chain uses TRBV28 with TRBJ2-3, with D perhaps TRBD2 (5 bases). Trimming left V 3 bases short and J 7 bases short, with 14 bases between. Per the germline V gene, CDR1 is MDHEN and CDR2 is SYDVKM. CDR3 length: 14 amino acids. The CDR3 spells CASSLWGARHTQYF. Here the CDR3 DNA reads TGTGCCAGCAGTTTGTGGGGAGCTCGACATACGCAGTATTTT.

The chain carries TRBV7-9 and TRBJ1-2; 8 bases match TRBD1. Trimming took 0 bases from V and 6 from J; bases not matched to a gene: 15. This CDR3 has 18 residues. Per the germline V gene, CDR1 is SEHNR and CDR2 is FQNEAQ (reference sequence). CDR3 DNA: TGTGCCAGCAGCTTAGCGCGTGCAGGGGGCTATGGAAAGGATGGCTACACCTTC. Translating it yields CASSLARAGGYGKDGYTF.

The DNA of the CDR3 is TGTGCCAGCAGCCCGGGTAGTCCTGCAAGCGGCTACACCTTC. This encodes CASSPGSPASGYTF. The chain employs TRBV7-2 and TRBJ1-2; D gene uncertain. V was trimmed by 5 bases and J by 8 bases, leaving 18 bases between them. CDR1 is SGHTA and CDR2 is FQGNSA in the germline V gene. The CDR3 spans 14 residues.

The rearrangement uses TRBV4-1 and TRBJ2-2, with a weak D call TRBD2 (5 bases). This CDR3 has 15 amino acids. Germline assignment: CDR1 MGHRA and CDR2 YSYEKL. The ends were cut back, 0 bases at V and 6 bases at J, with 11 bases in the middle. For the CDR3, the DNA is TGCGCCAGCAGCCAAGAGATAGAGGGTCCCGGGGAGCTGTTTTTT. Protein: CASSQEIEGPGELFF.

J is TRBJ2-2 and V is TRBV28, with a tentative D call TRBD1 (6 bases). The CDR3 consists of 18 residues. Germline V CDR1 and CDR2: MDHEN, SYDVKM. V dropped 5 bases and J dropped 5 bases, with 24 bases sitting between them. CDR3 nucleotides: TGTGCCAGCAGTCCCCCGGGACAAGGCGAACGAGGGACCGGGGAGCTGTTTTTT. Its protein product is CASSPPGQGERGTGELFF.

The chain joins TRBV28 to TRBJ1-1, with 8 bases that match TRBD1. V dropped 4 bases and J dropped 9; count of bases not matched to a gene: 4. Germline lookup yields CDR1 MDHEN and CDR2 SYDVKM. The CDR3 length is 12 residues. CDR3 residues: CASSSRQGKAFF. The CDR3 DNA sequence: TGTGCCAGCAGTTCCCGACAGGGGAAAGCTTTCTTT.

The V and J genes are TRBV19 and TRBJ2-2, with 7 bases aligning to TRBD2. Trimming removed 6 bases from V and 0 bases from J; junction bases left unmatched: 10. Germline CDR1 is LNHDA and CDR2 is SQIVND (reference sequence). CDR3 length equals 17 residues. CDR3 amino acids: CASRERAGYPNTGELFF. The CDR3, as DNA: TGTGCCAGTAGGGAGAGAGCGGGATATCCGAACACCGGGGAGCTGTTTTTT.